The 23 T cell receptor beta chains reported below all come from one sample, sequenced in a study of blood T cell repertoires in COVID-19. Using immunoSEQ multiplex PCR, the repertoire was profiled, and TCRdb retains in-frame clones only, with some absent. Here the sample spans around 250,000 clones, more than 65% being singletons. Sequencing input: peripheral blood. All receptors derive from a man aged 45 to 65 with active or convalescent COVID-19.

The chain links TRBV5-1 to TRBJ2-1; 9 nucleotides line up with TRBD1. CDR1 SGHRS and CDR2 YFSETQ come from the germline V gene. Trimming at V came to 0 bases and at J to 7 bases, leaving 5 bases not matched to a gene. This CDR3 spans 15 amino acids. CDR3 amino acids: CASSLEQGAGNEQFF. DNA for the CDR3: TGCGCCAGCAGCTTGGAACAGGGGGCAGGAAATGAGCAGTTCTTC.

The rearrangement joins TRBV28 to TRBJ1-3; no clear D. V was cut by 7 bases and J by 0 bases, with 10 bases left in between. CDR1 is MDHEN, CDR2 SYDVKM, per germline. This CDR3 region has 14 residues. CDR3 loop: CASTGGYSGNTIYF. DNA of the CDR3: TGTGCCAGCACGGGAGGCTACTCTGGAAACACCATATATTTT. The full variable domain, its missing parts supplied by reference TRBV28 and TRBJ1-3, is DVKVTQSSRYLVKRTGEKVFLECVQDMDHENMFWYRQDPGLGLRLIYFSYDVKMKEKGDIPEGYSVSREKKERFSLILESASTNQTSMYLCASTGGYSGNTIYFGEGSWLTVV.

CDR3 protein: CASSVSLRGGTDTQYF. For the CDR3, the DNA is TGTGCCAGCAGCGTTTCTCTCCGGGGGGGCACAGATACGCAGTATTTT. This chain joins TRBV9 and TRBJ2-3, with 7 bases matching TRBD2. Germline V gives CDR1 SGDLS, CDR2 YYNGEE. The CDR3 is 16 amino acids. V shed 2 bases and J 1 base; nucleotides not matched to a gene: 7.

This chain joins TRBV18 and TRBJ2-2, with TRBD1 identical over 10 bases. V lost 1 base, J lost 3 bases, and 2 bases stayed unmatched. CDR1 and CDR2 (germline): KGHSH, LQKENI. The CDR3 consists of 16 residues. CDR3: CASSPRTGGYTGELFF. The CDR3 nucleotides read TGTGCCAGCTCACCACGGACAGGGGGGTACACCGGGGAGCTGTTTTTT.

The V call is TRBV7-8, the J call TRBJ2-1; 10 bases match TRBD2. The V gene's germline CDR1 is SGHVS and CDR2 FQNEAQ. Trimming cost V 6 bases and J 7 bases; bases outside gene matches: 9. The CDR3 sequence is 15 residues long. CDR3 residues: CASSSPAGGFNEQFF. The CDR3 bases are TGTGCCAGCAGTTCCCCAGCGGGGGGGTTTAATGAGCAGTTCTTC.

The sample holds one count of this clone. The rearrangement uses TRBV6-5 and TRBJ2-1; D is ambiguous. The CDR3 is 16 residues long. Germline CDR1 reads MNHEY; CDR2 reads SVGAGI. Trimming took 3 bases from V and 0 from J, leaving 12 bases between them. In DNA form, the CDR3 reads TGTGCCAGCAGTTATTCACAGCCTTCCTCCTACAATGAGCAGTTCTTC. Translated: CASSYSQPSSYNEQFF.

This clone was counted a single time. The rearrangement joins TRBV30 to TRBJ1-1; D not resolved. This CDR3 has 11 residues. Trimming cost V 1 base and J 5 bases, with 5 bases left between them. Germline loops: CDR1 GTSNPN, CDR2 SVGIG (reference sequence). The CDR3 loop is CAWSDFTEAFF. The CDR3 DNA sequence: TGTGCCTGGAGTGACTTTACTGAAGCTTTCTTT.

This chain links TRBV15 with TRBJ1-6; maybe TRBD1 (5 bases). Germline V gene lookup returns CDR1 LNHNV and CDR2 YYDKDF (reference sequence). The length of the CDR3 is 15 residues. Trimming removed 3 bases from V and 7 bases from J, with 13 bases in between. CDR3 residues: CATSRDRGGNSPLHF. CDR3 sequence (DNA): TGTGCCACCAGCAGGGATAGGGGAGGGAATTCACCCCTCCACTTT.

The chain couples TRBV19 to TRBJ2-7, with 7 bases matching TRBD2. The germline gives CDR1 LNHDA, CDR2 SQIVND (reference sequence). With V trimmed by 6 bases and J by 7 bases, 9 bases remained unmatched. The CDR3 loop spans 13 amino acids. The CDR3 spells CASSTTSVGEQYF. CDR3 coding DNA: TGTGCCAGTAGCACCACTAGCGTCGGAGAGCAGTACTTC. The complete variable domain, with remaining parts taken from reference TRBV19 and TRBJ2-7, reads DGGITQSPKYLFRKEGQNVTLSCEQNLNHDAMYWYRQDPGQGLRLIYYSQIVNDFQKGDIAEGYSVSREKKESFPLTVTSAQKNPTAFYLCASSTTSVGEQYFGPGTRLTVT.

This clone has a handful of counts. The chain recombines TRBV19 with TRBJ2-7; 11 nucleotides align to TRBD2. The germline gives CDR1 LNHDA, CDR2 SQIVND (reference sequence). The CDR3 runs 15 residues. The trim removed 5 bases at V and 3 bases at J, leaving 6 bases unmatched. Here the CDR3 DNA reads TGTGCCAGTAGTCCCCGACTAGCGGGGTTCTACGAGCAGTACTTC. Its translation is CASSPRLAGFYEQYF. The full variable domain, completed using reference TRBV19 and TRBJ2-7, is DGGITQSPKYLFRKEGQNVTLSCEQNLNHDAMYWYRQDPGQGLRLIYYSQIVNDFQKGDIAEGYSVSREKKESFPLTVTSAQKNPTAFYLCASSPRLAGFYEQYFGPGTRLTVT.

A few counts support this clone. The rearrangement joins TRBV5-6 to TRBJ1-1, with D possibly matching TRBD1 (6 bases). V gave up 4 bases and J gave up 4 bases, with 11 bases separating them. Germline CDR1 SGHDT, CDR2 YYEEEE. This CDR3 comprises 13 residues. The CDR3, as DNA: TGTGCCAGCAGCCAGACAGGAGGCACTGAAGCTTTCTTT. This gives the protein CASSQTGGTEAFF.

This chain links TRBV3-1 (or the pseudogene TRBV3-2) with TRBJ2-1; a possible D gene is TRBD1 (6 bases). The germline CDR1 and CDR2 sequences are LGHDT and YNNKEL (reference sequence). The CDR3 has 16 residues. V gave up 1 base and J gave up 9 bases, with 19 bases separating them. The CDR3 loop is CASSQGPSGAQLEQFF. The CDR3 DNA is TGTGCCAGCAGCCAAGGTCCCTCAGGGGCTCAACTTGAGCAGTTCTTC.

The chain links TRBV19 to TRBJ1-1; the D gene is possibly TRBD1 (5 bases). Germline-derived CDR1 and CDR2 are LNHDA and SQIVND (reference sequence). CDR3 length equals 15 residues. Trimming left V 3 bases short and J 1 base short, with 12 bases between. The DNA for the CDR3 is TGTGCCAGTAGTATCGGTGGACAAAAGAACACTGAAGCTTTCTTT. Residues: CASSIGGQKNTEAFF.

V gene TRBV30 combines with J gene TRBJ1-5; unclear D gene. The V and J ends lost 3 bases and 1 base respectively, with 7 bases between them. There are 13 residues in the CDR3. Germline loops: CDR1 GTSNPN, CDR2 SVGIG (reference sequence). For the CDR3, the DNA is TGTGCCTGGAGGAGAGGGAGCAATCAGCCCCAGCATTTT. It yields the protein CAWRRGSNQPQHF. Variable domain in full (rest from reference TRBV30 and TRBJ1-5): SQTIHQWPATLVQPVGSPLSLECTVEGTSNPNLYWYRQAAGRGLQLLFYSVGIGQISSEVPQNLSASRPQDRQFILSSKKLLLSDSGFYLCAWRRGSNQPQHFGDGTRLSIL.

The chain has TRBV7-2 and TRBJ2-5, with D maybe TRBD2 (6 bases). The CDR3 consists of 16 residues. The V end lost 1 base, the J end lost 5 bases, and 17 bases lay between the germline ends. CDR1 is SGHTA, CDR2 FQGNSA, per germline. The CDR3 nucleotides are TGTGCCAGCAGCTTAGGAACGGGACTCCCAGGGGAGACCCAGTACTTC. This sequence encodes CASSLGTGLPGETQYF. Looking up the rest from reference TRBV7-2 and TRBJ2-5 gives the full variable domain: GAGVSQSPSNKVTEKGKDVELRCDPISGHTALYWYRQSLGQGLEFLIYFQGNSAPDKSGLPSDRFSAERTGGSVSTLTIQRTQQEDSAVYLCASSLGTGLPGETQYFGPGTRLLVL.

The chain joins TRBV7-9 to TRBJ1-5; the D is unclear. CDR1 and CDR2 (germline): SEHNR, FQNEAQ (reference sequence). Trimming left V 3 bases short and J 2 bases short, with 14 bases between. The CDR3 totals 16 residues. The CDR3 DNA reads TGTGCCAGCAGCTTTTTCACCGTAAGCGGCAATCAGCCCCAGCATTTT. As protein: CASSFFTVSGNQPQHF.

The rearrangement uses TRBV19 and TRBJ1-6; 8 positions agree with TRBD1. Germline V gives CDR1 LNHDA, CDR2 SQIVND (reference sequence). V lost 5 bases, J lost 0 bases, and 3 bases stayed unmatched. This CDR3 is built from 16 residues. The CDR3, as DNA: TGTGCCAGTAGTGCCGGGACAGGCTCCTATAATTCACCCCTCCACTTT. The encoded protein is CASSAGTGSYNSPLHF.

This chain links TRBV13 with TRBJ1-2, with D hard to call. From germline, CDR1 is PRHDT and CDR2 FYEKMQ (reference sequence). CDR3 length equals 14 residues. The V and J ends lost 1 base and 3 bases respectively, with 9 bases between them. CDR3 nucleotides: TGTGCCAGCAGCTTAGTAGGCGACTACTATGGCTACACCTTC. It is translated as CASSLVGDYYGYTF.

The V and J genes are TRBV12-3 or TRBV12-4 and TRBJ1-2; D is unclear. This CDR3 spans 12 amino acids. Trimming stripped 3 bases from V and 6 bases from J, with 8 bases between. Here the CDR3 reads CASSFSQHGYTF. Here the CDR3 DNA reads TGTGCCAGCAGTTTTTCACAGCATGGCTACACCTTC.

This clone occurred once. This sequence joins TRBV6-6 and TRBJ2-3, with unresolved D. The CDR3 length is 17 residues. V lost 5 bases and J lost 5, with 23 bases in between. The germline V gene has CDR1 MNHNY and CDR2 SVGAGI (reference sequence). This CDR3 is CASSHKVSEARGDTQYF. The CDR3 region has the DNA TGTGCCAGCAGTCACAAGGTCAGTGAGGCTCGAGGAGATACGCAGTATTTT.

V usage is TRBV6-1 and J usage is TRBJ2-1, with 10 nucleotides matching TRBD2. Germline CDR1 and CDR2: MNHNS and SASEGT. The CDR3 is made up of 16 amino acids. V shed 4 bases and J 7 bases; nucleotides not matched to a gene: 10. The CDR3 loop reads CASSGQERGGRNEQFF. The CDR3 bases are TGTGCCAGCAGTGGCCAGGAGCGGGGGGGCCGAAATGAGCAGTTCTTC.

CDR3: CASRGQDSNQPQHF. CDR3 nucleotides: TGTGCCAGCAGGGGACAGGATAGCAATCAGCCCCAGCATTTT. The gene calls are TRBV2 and TRBJ1-5, with 8 bases aligning to TRBD1. V dropped 6 bases and J dropped 0; count of bases not matched to a gene: 1. Germline CDR1 is SNHLY and CDR2 is FYNNEI. The CDR3 consists of 14 residues.

This chain uses TRBV19 with TRBJ1-5, with D hard to call. Trimming stripped 4 bases from V and 1 base from J, with 8 bases between. Germline V gene lookup returns CDR1 LNHDA and CDR2 SQIVND (reference sequence). The CDR3 consists of 14 residues. The CDR3, as DNA: TGTGCCAGTAGTAGCGTGACAAGCAATCAGCCCCAGCATTTT. Translating gives CASSSVTSNQPQHF.